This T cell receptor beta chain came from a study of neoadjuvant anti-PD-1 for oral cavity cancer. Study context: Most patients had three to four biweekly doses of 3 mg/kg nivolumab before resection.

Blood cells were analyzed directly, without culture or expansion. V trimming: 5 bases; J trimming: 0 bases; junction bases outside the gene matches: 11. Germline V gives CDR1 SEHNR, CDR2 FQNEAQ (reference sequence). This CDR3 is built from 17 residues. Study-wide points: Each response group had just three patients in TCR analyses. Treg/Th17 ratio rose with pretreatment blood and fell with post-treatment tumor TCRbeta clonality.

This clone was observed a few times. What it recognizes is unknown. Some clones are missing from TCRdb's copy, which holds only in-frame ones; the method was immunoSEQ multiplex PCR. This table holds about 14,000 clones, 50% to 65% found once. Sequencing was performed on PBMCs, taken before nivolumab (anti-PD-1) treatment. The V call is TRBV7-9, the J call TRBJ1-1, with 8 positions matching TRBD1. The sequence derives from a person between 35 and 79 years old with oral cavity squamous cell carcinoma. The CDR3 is CASSDPTQGDMNTEAFF. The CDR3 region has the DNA TGTGCCAGCAGCGACCCCACACAGGGGGATATGAACACTGAAGCTTTCTTT.